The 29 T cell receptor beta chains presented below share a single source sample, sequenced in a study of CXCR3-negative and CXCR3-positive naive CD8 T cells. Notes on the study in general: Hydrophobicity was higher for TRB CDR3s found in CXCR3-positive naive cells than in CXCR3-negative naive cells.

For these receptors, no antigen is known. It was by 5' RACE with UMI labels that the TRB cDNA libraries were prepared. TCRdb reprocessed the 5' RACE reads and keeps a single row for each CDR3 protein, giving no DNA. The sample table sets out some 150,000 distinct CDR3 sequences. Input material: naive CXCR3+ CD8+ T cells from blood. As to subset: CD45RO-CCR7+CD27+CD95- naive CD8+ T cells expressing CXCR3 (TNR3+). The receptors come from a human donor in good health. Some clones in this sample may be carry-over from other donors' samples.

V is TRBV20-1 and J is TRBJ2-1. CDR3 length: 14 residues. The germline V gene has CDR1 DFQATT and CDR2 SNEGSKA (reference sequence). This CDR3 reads CSARDRQKYNEQFF.

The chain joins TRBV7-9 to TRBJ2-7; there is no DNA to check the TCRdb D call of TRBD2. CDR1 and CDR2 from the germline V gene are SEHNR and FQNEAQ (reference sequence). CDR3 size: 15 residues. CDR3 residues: CASSLGLAGESEQYF.

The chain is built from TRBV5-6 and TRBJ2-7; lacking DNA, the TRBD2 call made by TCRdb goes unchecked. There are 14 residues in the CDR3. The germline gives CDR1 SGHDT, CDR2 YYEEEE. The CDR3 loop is CASSLELADYEQYF.

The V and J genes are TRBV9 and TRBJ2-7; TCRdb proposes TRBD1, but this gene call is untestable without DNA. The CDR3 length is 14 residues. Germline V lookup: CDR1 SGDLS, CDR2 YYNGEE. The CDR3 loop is CASNTGDAPYEQYF.

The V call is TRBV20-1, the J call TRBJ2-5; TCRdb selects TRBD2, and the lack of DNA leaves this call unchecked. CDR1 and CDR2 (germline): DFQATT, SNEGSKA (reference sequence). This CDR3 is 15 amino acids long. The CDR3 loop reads CSARGLYGGGETQYF.

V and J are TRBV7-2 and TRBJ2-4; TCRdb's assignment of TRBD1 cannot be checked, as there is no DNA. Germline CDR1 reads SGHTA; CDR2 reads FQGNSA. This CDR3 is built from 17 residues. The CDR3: CASSSIRQGGPKNIQYF. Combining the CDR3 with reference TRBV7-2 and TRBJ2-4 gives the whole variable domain GAGVSQSPSNKVTEKGKDVELRCDPISGHTALYWYRQSLGQGLEFLIYFQGNSAPDKSGLPSDRFSAERTGGSVSTLTIQRTQQEDSAVYLCASSSIRQGGPKNIQYFGAGTRLSVL.

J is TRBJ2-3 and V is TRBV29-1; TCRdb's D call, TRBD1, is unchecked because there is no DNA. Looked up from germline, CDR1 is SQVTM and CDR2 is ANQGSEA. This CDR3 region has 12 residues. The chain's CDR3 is CSVPRGAGTQYF.

The CDR3 sequence is CAWSVLDGGEAFF. The rearrangement uses TRBV30 and TRBJ1-1; the TRBD1 assignment by TCRdb is unverifiable without DNA. Germline V CDR1 and CDR2: GTSNPN, SVGIG (reference sequence). The CDR3 extends over 13 amino acids.

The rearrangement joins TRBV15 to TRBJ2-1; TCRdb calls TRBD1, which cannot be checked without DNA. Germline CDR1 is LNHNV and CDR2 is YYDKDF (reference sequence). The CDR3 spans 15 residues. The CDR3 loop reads CATSRDPAQVNEQFF.

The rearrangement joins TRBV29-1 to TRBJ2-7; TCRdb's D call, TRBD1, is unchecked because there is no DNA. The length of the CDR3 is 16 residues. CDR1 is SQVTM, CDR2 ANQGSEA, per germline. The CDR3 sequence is CSVDIGGTGGLYEQYF.

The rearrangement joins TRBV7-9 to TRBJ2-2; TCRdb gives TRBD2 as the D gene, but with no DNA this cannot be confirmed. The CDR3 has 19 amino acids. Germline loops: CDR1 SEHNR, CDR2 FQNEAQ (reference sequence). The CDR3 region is CASSGRTSGDPIDTGELFF.

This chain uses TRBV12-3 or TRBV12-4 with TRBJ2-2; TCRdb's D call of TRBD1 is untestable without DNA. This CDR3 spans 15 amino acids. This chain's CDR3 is CASSFGQGDTGELFF.

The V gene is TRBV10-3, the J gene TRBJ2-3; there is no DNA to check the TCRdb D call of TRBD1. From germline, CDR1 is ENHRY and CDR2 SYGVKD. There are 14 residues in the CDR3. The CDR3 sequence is CATLGQGVTDTQYF.

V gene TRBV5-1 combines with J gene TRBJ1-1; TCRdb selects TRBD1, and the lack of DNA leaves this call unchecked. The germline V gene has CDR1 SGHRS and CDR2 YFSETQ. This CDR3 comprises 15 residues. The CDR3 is CASSLRQVEDTEAFF.

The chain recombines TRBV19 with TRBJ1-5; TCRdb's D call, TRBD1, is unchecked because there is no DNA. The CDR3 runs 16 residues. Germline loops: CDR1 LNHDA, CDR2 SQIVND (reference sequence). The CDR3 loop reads CASSIARAASNRPQHF. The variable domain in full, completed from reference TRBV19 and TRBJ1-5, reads DGGITQSPKYLFRKEGQNVTLSCEQNLNHDAMYWYRQDPGQGLRLIYYSQIVNDFQKGDIAEGYSVSREKKESFPLTVTSAQKNPTAFYLCASSIARAASNRPQHFGDGTRLSIL.

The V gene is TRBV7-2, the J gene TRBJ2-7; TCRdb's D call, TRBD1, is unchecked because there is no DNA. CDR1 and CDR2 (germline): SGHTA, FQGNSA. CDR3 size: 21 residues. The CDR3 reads CASSLEDLREATGVSHYEQYF.

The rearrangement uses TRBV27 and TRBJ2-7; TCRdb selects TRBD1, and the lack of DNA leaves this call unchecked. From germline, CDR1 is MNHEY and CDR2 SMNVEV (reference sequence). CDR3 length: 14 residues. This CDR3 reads CASSLSSGNYEQYF.

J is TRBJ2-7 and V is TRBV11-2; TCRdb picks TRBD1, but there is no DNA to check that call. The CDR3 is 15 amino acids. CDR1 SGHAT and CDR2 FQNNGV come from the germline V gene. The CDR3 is CASSLAEQGHYEQYF.

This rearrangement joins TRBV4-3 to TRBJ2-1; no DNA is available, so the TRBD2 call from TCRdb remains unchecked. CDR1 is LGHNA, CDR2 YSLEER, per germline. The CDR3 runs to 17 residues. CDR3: CASSQDLSSGGANEQFF.

CDR3 loop: CASSPWGTSVGEQYF. V usage is TRBV25-1 and J usage is TRBJ2-7; the D call from TCRdb, TRBD2, cannot be confirmed without DNA. The CDR3 contains 15 residues. From germline, CDR1 is MGHDK and CDR2 SYGVNS.

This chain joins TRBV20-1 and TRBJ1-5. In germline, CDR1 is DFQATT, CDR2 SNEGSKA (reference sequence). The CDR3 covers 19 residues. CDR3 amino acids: CSARDPKAGGPYSNQPQHF.

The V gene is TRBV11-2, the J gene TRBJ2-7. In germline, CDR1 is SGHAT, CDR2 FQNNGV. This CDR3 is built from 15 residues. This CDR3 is CASSLAAGDLYEQYF. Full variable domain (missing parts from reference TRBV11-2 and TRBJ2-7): EAGVAQSPRYKIIEKRQSVAFWCNPISGHATLYWYQQILGQGPKLLIQFQNNGVVDDSQLPKDRFSAERLKGVDSTLKIQPAKLEDSAVYLCASSLAAGDLYEQYFGPGTRLTVT.

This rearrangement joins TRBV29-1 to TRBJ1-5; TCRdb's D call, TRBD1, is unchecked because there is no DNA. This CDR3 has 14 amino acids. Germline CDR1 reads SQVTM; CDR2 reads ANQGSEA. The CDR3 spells CSVMGSGLNQPQHF.

This CDR3 is CASSPGPGGNYNEQFF. The chain combines TRBV7-8 with TRBJ2-1; absent DNA, TCRdb's TRBD2 call cannot be checked. In germline, CDR1 is SGHVS, CDR2 FQNEAQ. The CDR3 contains 16 residues.

The CDR3 loop reads CSVKTAYEQYF. The genes are TRBV29-1 and TRBJ2-7; absent DNA, TCRdb's TRBD1 call cannot be checked. CDR3 length: 11 residues. The germline CDR1 and CDR2 sequences are SQVTM and ANQGSEA.

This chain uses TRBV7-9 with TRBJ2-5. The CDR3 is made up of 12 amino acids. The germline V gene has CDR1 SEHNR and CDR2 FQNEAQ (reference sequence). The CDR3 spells CASSPRSDRQDF.

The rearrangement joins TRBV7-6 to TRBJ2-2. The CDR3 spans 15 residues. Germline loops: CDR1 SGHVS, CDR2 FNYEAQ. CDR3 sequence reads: CASSPALENTGELFF.

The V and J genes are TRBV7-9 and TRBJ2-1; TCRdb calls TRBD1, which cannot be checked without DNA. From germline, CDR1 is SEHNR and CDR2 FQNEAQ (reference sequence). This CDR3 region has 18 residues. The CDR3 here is CASSLAFVTGEVANEQFF.

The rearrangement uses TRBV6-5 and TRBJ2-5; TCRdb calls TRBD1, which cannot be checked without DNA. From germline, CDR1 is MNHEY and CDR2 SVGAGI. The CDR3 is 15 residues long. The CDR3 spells CASREEAGGGETQYF.